These 14 T cell receptor beta chains were sequenced from one sample in a study of CD8+ T cells in alopecia areata (dated by TCRdb to between 2017 and 2018). Library construction relied on the immunoSEQ multiplex PCR assay. To provide template for TCR sequencing, every sample had RNA extracted and reverse transcribed into cDNA. TCRdb carries this immuneACCESS record with in-frame sequences only. Its versions omit some clonotypes, under half of them owing to an unresolved V gene in the studies checked, with the rest unexplained. The sample table lists nearly 200,000 clones, 55% to 75% of them with a count of one. The leading ten clones occupy more than 5.5% of the sample. Interpreted using the paper, the time point label stands for: 20 to 30 weeks on oral tofacitinib. The label giving this sample's treatment or condition can be read as: oral pan-JAK inhibitor, 5-10 mg twice daily. The source material was CD4+ T cells sorted from blood, sampled at week 24, from a patient treated with tofacitinib. The receptors originated from a human donor with alopecia areata.

The chain uses TRBV6-5 and TRBJ2-2; D gene uncertain. In germline, CDR1 is MNHEY, CDR2 SVGAGI. CDR3 size: 12 residues. V lost 6 bases and J 0 bases, leaving 2 bases between the germline ends. The CDR3 sequence is CASSTNTGELFF. The DNA for the CDR3 is TGTGCCAGCAGCACGAACACCGGGGAGCTGTTTTTT.

The chain joins TRBV29-1 to TRBJ1-4; D call uncertain. Germline loops: CDR1 SQVTM, CDR2 ANQGSEA. V lost 2 bases, J lost 8 bases, and 12 bases lay in between. This CDR3 comprises 13 residues. The chain's CDR3 is CSVEQVRGEKLFF. The CDR3 DNA reads as TGCAGCGTTGAACAGGTCCGAGGGGAAAAACTGTTTTTT.

The chain combines TRBV7-9 with TRBJ2-7, with 10 bases lining up with TRBD2. The germline V gene has CDR1 SEHNR and CDR2 FQNEAQ (reference sequence). The CDR3 spans 13 residues. With V trimmed by 3 bases and J by 4 bases, 0 bases remained unmatched. The DNA of the CDR3 is TGTGCCAGCAGCTTTAGCGGGAGGTACGAGCAGTACTTC. Amino acid sequence: CASSFSGRYEQYF.

The V and J genes are TRBV7-2 and TRBJ2-3; D unresolved. Germline V lookup: CDR1 SGHTA, CDR2 FQGNSA. The CDR3 has 13 residues. V was shortened by 2 bases and J by 2 bases, with 5 bases between the two germline ends. The CDR3 loop reads CASSLINTDTQYF. CDR3 DNA sequence: TGTGCCAGCAGCTTAATAAACACAGATACGCAGTATTTT.

Comments on this clone: The sample contains more than one DNA sequence encoding this CDR3. The rearrangement joins TRBV18 to TRBJ2-5, with TRBD1 identical over 7 bases. Per germline, CDR1 KGHSH and CDR2 LQKENI. This CDR3 region has 13 residues. Trimming took 3 bases from V and 5 from J; bases not matched to a gene: 3. The CDR3 region has the DNA TGTGCCAGCTCACCCCGACAGGGTGAGACCCAGTACTTC. Protein sequence: CASSPRQGETQYF.

The chain links TRBV10-3 to TRBJ2-7; TRBD1 agrees at 7 bases. Trimming took 7 bases from V and 0 from J; bases not matched to a gene: 6. Germline V CDR1 and CDR2: ENHRY, SYGVKD. The CDR3 runs to 14 residues. CDR3 in amino acids: CAIKGDRDSYEQYF. The DNA for the CDR3 is TGTGCCATCAAAGGAGACAGGGACTCCTACGAGCAGTACTTC.

The V and J genes are TRBV29-1 and TRBJ1-2; 7 positions match TRBD1. CDR3 length: 11 residues. CDR1 and CDR2 (germline): SQVTM, ANQGSEA. V lost 7 bases, J lost 4 bases, and 3 bases stayed unmatched. The CDR3 DNA follows: TGCAGCGGGGGACAGCCCTATGGCTACACCTTC. This codes for CSGGQPYGYTF.

As concerns this clone: Distinct nucleotide sequences in the sample also encode this CDR3. The chain is built from TRBV7-2 and TRBJ2-2; no definite D call. V dropped 4 bases and J dropped 0 bases, with 3 bases sitting between them. CDR1 is SGHTA and CDR2 is FQGNSA in the germline V gene. The CDR3 spans 13 residues. CDR3: CASSSTNTGELFF. CDR3 DNA: TGTGCCAGCAGCTCGACGAACACCGGGGAGCTGTTTTTT.

This chain connects TRBV4-2 to TRBJ1-2; D is undetermined. Between the trimmed V and J ends, which lost 1 base and 5 bases, there was a span of 14 bases. The CDR3 length is 15 residues. Germline V gene sequence: CDR1 LGHNA, CDR2 YNFKEQ. The CDR3: CASSQGAAGDYGYTF. The CDR3 DNA follows: TGTGCCAGCAGCCAAGGTGCGGCTGGGGATTATGGCTACACCTTC.

The table lists this clone with a few counts. The V gene is TRBV4-3, the J gene TRBJ2-3; TRBD2 matches at 12 bases. The CDR3 loop spans 16 amino acids. The germline CDR1 and CDR2 sequences are LGHNA and YSLEER. The V and J ends lost 4 bases and 7 bases, in that order; junction bases with no gene match: 9. The CDR3 loop reads CASSLLAGGPGYTQYF. The CDR3 bases are TGCGCCAGCAGCCTACTAGCGGGAGGACCAGGGTATACGCAGTATTTT.

V gene TRBV18 combines with J gene TRBJ2-7; the match to TRBD1 covers 9 bases. Germline values: CDR1 KGHSH, CDR2 LQKENI. V trimming: 3 bases; J trimming: 5 bases; junction bases outside the gene matches: 5. This CDR3 contains 14 residues. CDR3 residues: CASSPGQGGHEQYF. CDR3 DNA: TGTGCCAGCTCACCGGGACAGGGAGGCCACGAGCAGTACTTC.

This chain connects TRBV6-5 to TRBJ1-2; 8 nucleotides agree with TRBD1. The ends lost 8 bases at V and 4 bases at J; junction bases unmatched: 9. CDR3 length: 14 residues. CDR1 is MNHEY, CDR2 SVGAGI, per germline. The chain's CDR3 is CASWGGTGGYGYTF. The CDR3 DNA reads TGTGCCAGCTGGGGGGGGACAGGCGGCTATGGCTACACCTTC.

The gene calls are TRBV28 and TRBJ1-5; no clear D. The CDR3 length is 15 residues. The ends were cut back, 6 bases at V and 0 bases at J, with 12 bases in the middle. Germline-derived CDR1 and CDR2 are MDHEN and SYDVKM. The CDR3 DNA reads TGTGCCAGCAGCGTAGCCAGGATTAGCAATCAGCCCCAGCATTTT. Residues: CASSVARISNQPQHF.

CDR3 sequence: CASSKPRTDGGYTF. The CDR3 coding sequence is TGTGCCAGCAGCAAGCCCCGGACAGACGGGGGCTACACCTTC. The V gene is TRBV7-2, the J gene TRBJ1-2; perhaps TRBD1 as D (6 bases). V was shortened by 5 bases and J by 8 bases, with 18 bases between the two germline ends. This CDR3 is 14 amino acids long. Germline lookup yields CDR1 SGHTA and CDR2 FQGNSA.